This T cell receptor (beta chain) was captured by sequencing in a study of T cell responses to AZD1222 COVID-19 vaccine (dated by TCRdb to the early 2020s). Describing the broader study: AZD1222 recipients with second doses at about 4 weeks or about 12 weeks were pooled, because spike-specific TCR depth and breadth did not differ between schedules. TCR sequencing covered fewer than 250 trial participants: about 210 given two doses of AZD1222 and about 26 given two doses of MenACWY control vaccine. Trial participants were enrolled into age subgroups of 18-55, 56-69 and 70-plus years, which contained about 150, 28 and 57 TCR-sequenced participants, respectively. Results and caveats for the whole study, not just this receptor: Epitopes outside the regions mutated in the B.1.351 and B.1.1.7 variants were reportedly recognized by nearly half of the unique spike-specific TCRs. Participants were mostly white British, with more females than males. The authors suggested clonal diversity may have been underestimated. Because no day 14 peak-response samples were available, the repertoires could be characterized only after the peak T cell response. Spike-specific TCR breadth and depth rose significantly after two AZD1222 doses compared with day 0 and with MenACWY recipients. Conclusions about previously exposed vaccinees are limited because only five to seven AZD1222 recipients were SARS-CoV-2 seropositive at baseline. The 56-69-year group was small, and its depth increase did not reach significance, likely because of low power. The whole spike protein was spanned by vaccine-associated CD4 TCRs, and dominant responses were seen in regions 160-218 and 743-854.

The CDR3 regions of human TCRbeta chains were analyzed by immunosequencing. From the authors' description of their analysis: Repertoire TCRs were matched against a reference library of SARS-CoV-2-specific TCRs generated with the MIRA antigen-specificity platform. Breadth was defined as the fraction of unique TCRs that were SARS-CoV-2-associated, and depth was defined as the fraction of total T cells that were SARS-CoV-2-associated. Using the MIRA data, every spike-specific TCR was mapped to the spike region that the TCR reacted to and assigned to either a CD4 or a CD8 class. Log10-transformed breadth and depth values were compared by one-way ANOVA with Sidak's multiple comparisons tests. In its TCRdb copy, this immuneACCESS table keeps in-frame sequences only and misses some clones. Where compared with another copy, unresolved V genes explain less than half of these, and the others have no known cause. V and J calls and clone size come straight from that table; D and trimming were deduced from the DNA. For this sample there are more than 85,000 clones; about nine tenths appear just once. The biggest ten clones account for roughly 5% of the sample.

The label giving this sample's time point can be read as: baseline before first vaccination. Vaccinee samples were obtained from the UK trials COV001 and COV002, which included a single-blind randomized controlled phase 2/3 trial of AZD1222 (ChAdOx1 nCoV-19) in healthy adults. For TCRbeta chain sequencing, PBMC samples from trial participants were taken at day 0 and at day 28 after the second dose. On this clone: Its antigen is currently not known. Within one base of it there is no much larger clone, and no base qualities were kept.

This material consisted of peripheral blood, taken on day 0 of AZD1222 vaccination. This clonotype was sampled from an adult in good health.

The DNA reads TGCGCCAGCAGTCCCGGGACAGTGAACACTGAAGCTTTCTTT. This translates into CASSPGTVNTEAFF. Here the chain combines TRBV23-1 and TRBJ1-1; 7 middle bases align to TRBD1. TRBV23-1 is placed among ORFs of uncertain function. The CDR3 spans 14 residues, from the cysteine through the phenylalanine. This entry keeps only the CDR3 DNA: 42 bases, framed from base 1. V lost 4 bases and J lost 0 bases, and the count of bases not matched to a germline gene is 2.